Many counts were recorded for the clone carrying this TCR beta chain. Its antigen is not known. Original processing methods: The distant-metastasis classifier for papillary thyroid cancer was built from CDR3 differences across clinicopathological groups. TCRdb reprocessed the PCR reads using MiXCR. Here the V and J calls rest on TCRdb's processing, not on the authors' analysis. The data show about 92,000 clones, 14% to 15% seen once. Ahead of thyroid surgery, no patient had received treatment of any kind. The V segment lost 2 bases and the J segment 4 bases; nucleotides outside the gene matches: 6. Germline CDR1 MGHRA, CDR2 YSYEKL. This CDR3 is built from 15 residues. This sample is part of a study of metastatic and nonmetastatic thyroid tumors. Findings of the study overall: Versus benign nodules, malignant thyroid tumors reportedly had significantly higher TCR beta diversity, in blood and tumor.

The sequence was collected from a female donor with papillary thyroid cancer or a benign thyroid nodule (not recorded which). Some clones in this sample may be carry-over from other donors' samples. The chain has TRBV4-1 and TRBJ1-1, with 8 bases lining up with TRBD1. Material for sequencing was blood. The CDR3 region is CASSQLDRVLTEAFF. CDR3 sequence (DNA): TGCGCCAGCAGCCAACTGGACAGGGTTCTCACTGAAGCTTTCTTT.